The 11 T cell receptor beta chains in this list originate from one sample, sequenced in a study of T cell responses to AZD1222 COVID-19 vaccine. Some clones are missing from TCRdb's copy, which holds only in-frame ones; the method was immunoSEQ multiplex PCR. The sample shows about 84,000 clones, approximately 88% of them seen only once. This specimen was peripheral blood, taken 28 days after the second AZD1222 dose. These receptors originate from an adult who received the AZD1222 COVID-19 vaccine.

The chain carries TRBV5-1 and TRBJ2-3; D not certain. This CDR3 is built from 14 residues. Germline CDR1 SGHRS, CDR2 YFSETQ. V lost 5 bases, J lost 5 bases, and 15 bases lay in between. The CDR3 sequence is CASSISRAEDTQYF. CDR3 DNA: TGCGCCAGCAGTATAAGTAGGGCTGAAGATACGCAGTATTTT.

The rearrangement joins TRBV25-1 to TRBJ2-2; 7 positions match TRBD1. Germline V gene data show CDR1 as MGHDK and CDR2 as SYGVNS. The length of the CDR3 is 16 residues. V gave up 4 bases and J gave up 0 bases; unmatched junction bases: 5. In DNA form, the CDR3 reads TGTGCCAGCAGTGCGACAGGGACAACGAACACCGGGGAGCTGTTTTTT. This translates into CASSATGTTNTGELFF. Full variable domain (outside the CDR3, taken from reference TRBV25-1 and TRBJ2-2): EADIYQTPRYLVIGTGKKITLECSQTMGHDKMYWYQQDPGMELHLIHYSYGVNSTEKGDLSSESTVSRIRTEHFPLTLESARPSHTSQYLCASSATGTTNTGELFFGEGSRLTVL.

DNA of the CDR3: TGTGCCAGCTCAAGGGGAACCGGGGAGCTGTTTTTT. Its protein is CASSRGTGELFF. The rearrangement joins TRBV6-6 to TRBJ2-2, with D perhaps TRBD1 (5 bases). Trimming shortened V by 8 bases and J by 5 bases, and 9 bases separated the two germline ends. Per germline, CDR1 MNHNY and CDR2 SVGAGI (reference sequence). The CDR3 is 12 amino acids.

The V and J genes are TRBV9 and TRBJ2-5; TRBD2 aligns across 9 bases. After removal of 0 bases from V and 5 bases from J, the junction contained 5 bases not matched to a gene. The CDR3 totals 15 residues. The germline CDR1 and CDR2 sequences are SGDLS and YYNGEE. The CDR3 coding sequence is TGTGCCAGCAGCGTAGCCATCGCGGGGGGGGAGACCCAGTACTTC. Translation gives CASSVAIAGGETQYF.

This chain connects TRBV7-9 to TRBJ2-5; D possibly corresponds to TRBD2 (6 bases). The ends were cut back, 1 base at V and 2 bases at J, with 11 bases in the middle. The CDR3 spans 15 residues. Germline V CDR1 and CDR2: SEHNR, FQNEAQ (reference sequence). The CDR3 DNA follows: TGTGCCAGCAGCTTAGGGGCGCGGGGTCAAGAGACCCAGTACTTC. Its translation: CASSLGARGQETQYF. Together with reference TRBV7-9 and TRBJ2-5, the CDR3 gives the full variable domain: DTGVSQNPRHKITKRGQNVTFRCDPISEHNRLYWYRQTLGQGPEFLTYFQNEAQLEKSRLLSDRFSAERPKGSFSTLEIQRTEQGDSAMYLCASSLGARGQETQYFGPGTRLLVL.

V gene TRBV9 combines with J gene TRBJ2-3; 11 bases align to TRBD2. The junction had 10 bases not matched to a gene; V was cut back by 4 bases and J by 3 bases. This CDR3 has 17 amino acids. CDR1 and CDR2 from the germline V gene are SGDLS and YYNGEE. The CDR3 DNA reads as TGTGCCAGCAGCCCTCGATGGACTAGCGGGTTAACAGATACGCAGTATTTT. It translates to CASSPRWTSGLTDTQYF.

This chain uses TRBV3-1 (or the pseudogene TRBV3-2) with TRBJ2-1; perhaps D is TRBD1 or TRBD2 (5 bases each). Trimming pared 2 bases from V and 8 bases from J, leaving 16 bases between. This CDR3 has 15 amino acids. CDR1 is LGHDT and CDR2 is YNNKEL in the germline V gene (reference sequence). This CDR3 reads CASSQPGPNIHEQFF. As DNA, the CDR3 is TGTGCCAGCAGCCAACCGGGACCCAACATCCATGAGCAGTTCTTC.

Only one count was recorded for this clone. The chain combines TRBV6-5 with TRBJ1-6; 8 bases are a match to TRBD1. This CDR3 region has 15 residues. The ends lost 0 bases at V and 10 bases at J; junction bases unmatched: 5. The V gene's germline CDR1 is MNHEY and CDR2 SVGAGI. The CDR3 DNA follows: TGTGCCAGCAGTTACTCGGGACAGGACGGATCACCCCTCCACTTT. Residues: CASSYSGQDGSPLHF.

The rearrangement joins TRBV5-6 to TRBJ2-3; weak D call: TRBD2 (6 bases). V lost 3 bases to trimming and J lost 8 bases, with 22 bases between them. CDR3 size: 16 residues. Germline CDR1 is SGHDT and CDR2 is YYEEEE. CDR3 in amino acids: CASSSASGTLGGTQYF. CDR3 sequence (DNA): TGTGCCAGCAGCTCAGCGTCCGGGACTTTGGGGGGTACGCAGTATTTT.

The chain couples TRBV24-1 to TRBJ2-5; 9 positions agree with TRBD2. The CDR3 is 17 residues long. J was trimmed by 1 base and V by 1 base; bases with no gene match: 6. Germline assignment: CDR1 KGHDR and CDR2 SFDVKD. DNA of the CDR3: TGTGCCACCAGTGATTTTGGCGGGGGGGCCCTCCAAGAGACCCAGTACTTC. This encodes CATSDFGGGALQETQYF.

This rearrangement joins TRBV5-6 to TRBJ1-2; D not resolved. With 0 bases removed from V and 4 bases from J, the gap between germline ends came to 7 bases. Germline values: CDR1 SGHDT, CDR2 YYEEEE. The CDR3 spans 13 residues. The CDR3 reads CASSLGWSYGYTF. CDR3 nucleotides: TGTGCCAGCAGCTTGGGGTGGTCCTATGGCTACACCTTC.